This TCR beta chain was identified during a study of blood T cells in healthy people across ages. V lost 5 bases and J lost 6, with 16 bases in between. Germline CDR1 and CDR2: MDHEN and SYDVKM. CDR3 length: 14 residues. A second PCR, run for about 7 to 12 cycles, used a sample-barcoded 5' primer plus a J-beta primer mix. TCRdb reanalysed the 5' RACE reads using MiXCR and keeps one entry per CDR3 protein. The data show approximately 800,000 distinct CDR3 sequences, with 46% seen just once and approximately 18% held by the top ten. This clonotype was detected ten times or more. Material for sequencing was blood. The receptor comes from a man at least 80 years old in good health. The J gene is TRBJ1-2, the V gene TRBV28; tentative D call: TRBD1 (6 bases). CDR3 bases: TGTGCCAGCAGTGGGGGCTGGCAGGGGAATGGCTACACCTTC. Translated, it gives CASSGGWQGNGYTF.